A single sample gave rise to the 29 T cell receptor beta chains below, sequenced in a study of cytomegalovirus exposure and HLA in healthy donors. A multiplex PCR was run with 60 Vbeta primers and 13 Jbeta primers. Profiling relied on immunoSEQ multiplex PCR, and the TCRdb table lists in-frame clones only, not all of them. The sample holds under 300,000 clones, 72% seen once. Material: PBMCs. Receptors originate from a female donor in good health and CMV-seronegative.

This sequence joins TRBV5-4 and TRBJ2-7; D gene uncertain. The V end lost 4 bases, the J end lost 2 bases, and 10 bases lay between the germline ends. Germline CDR1 SGHNT, CDR2 YYREEE (reference sequence). The CDR3 consists of 13 residues. The CDR3 sequence is CASSPGPTYEQYF. The CDR3 DNA is TGTGCCAGCAGCCCGGGTCCGACCTACGAGCAGTACTTC.

The rearrangement uses TRBV19 and TRBJ1-5; D remains unclear. This CDR3 is built from 12 residues. Germline lookup yields CDR1 LNHDA and CDR2 SQIVND (reference sequence). V was cut by 5 bases and J by 5 bases, with 7 bases left in between. Here the CDR3 reads CASSALYQPQHF. Here the CDR3 DNA reads TGTGCCAGTAGTGCGCTTTATCAGCCCCAGCATTTT.

The gene calls are TRBV30 and TRBJ1-5; 8 nucleotides agree with TRBD1. V lost 5 bases, J lost 6 bases, and 3 bases stayed unmatched. The CDR3 contains 12 residues. From germline, CDR1 is GTSNPN and CDR2 SVGIG (reference sequence). This CDR3 reads CAWDRGGQPQHF. In DNA form, the CDR3 reads TGTGCCTGGGACAGGGGAGGTCAGCCCCAGCATTTT.

This chain joins TRBV11-1 and TRBJ2-5; 9 bases match TRBD1. After removal of 4 bases from V and 4 bases from J, the junction contained 10 bases not matched to a gene. Germline lookup yields CDR1 SGHAT and CDR2 FQDESV (reference sequence). CDR3 length: 16 residues. CDR3 DNA sequence: TGTGCCAGCAGCTCCTCCTCTGACAGGGGGATAGAGACCCAGTACTTC. Translation gives CASSSSSDRGIETQYF.

This chain joins TRBV29-1 and TRBJ2-2, with 7 bases that match TRBD2. The V segment lost 6 bases and the J segment 5 bases; nucleotides outside the gene matches: 6. The CDR3 covers 13 residues. The germline V gene has CDR1 SQVTM and CDR2 ANQGSEA. CDR3 coding DNA: TGCAGCGTAGCGGTCGGGGGGACCGGGGAGCTGTTTTTT. Protein sequence: CSVAVGGTGELFF.

J is TRBJ2-7 and V is TRBV5-4; TRBD2 agrees at 11 bases. The germline V gene has CDR1 SGHNT and CDR2 YYREEE (reference sequence). V was clipped by 3 bases and J by 3 bases; unmatched bases: 5. The CDR3 runs 15 residues. CDR3 protein: CASSWTGTSGYEQYF. CDR3 sequence (DNA): TGTGCCAGCAGCTGGACCGGGACTAGCGGCTACGAGCAGTACTTC.

This clone was found once. The chain combines TRBV29-1 with TRBJ1-2, with unresolved D. The V end lost 3 bases, the J end lost 4 bases, and 9 bases lay between the germline ends. This CDR3 region has 12 residues. From germline, CDR1 is SQVTM and CDR2 ANQGSEA. The chain's CDR3 is CSVEYRSYGYTF. The CDR3 DNA follows: TGCAGCGTTGAGTACCGGAGCTATGGCTACACCTTC.

The J gene is TRBJ2-7, the V gene TRBV28, with D tentatively TRBD1 (5 bases). The CDR3 consists of 13 residues. V was pared by 8 bases and J by 7 bases, with 18 bases between. From germline, CDR1 is MDHEN and CDR2 SYDVKM. The CDR3 DNA follows: TGTGCCAGCGACAACGGTGGGGCGCGTGAGCAGTACTTC. Residues: CASDNGGAREQYF.

CDR3 DNA: TGTGCCAGCGGTCCAGGGGACATAAAGTACTTC. It yields the protein CASGPGDIKYF. The J gene is TRBJ2-7, the V gene TRBV27; perhaps TRBD1 as D (6 bases). CDR3 length: 11 amino acids. Germline V gene lookup returns CDR1 MNHEY and CDR2 SMNVEV (reference sequence). Between the trimmed V and J ends, which lost 8 bases and 11 bases, there was a span of 16 bases.

The chain uses TRBV6-6 and TRBJ2-5; the D gene is possibly TRBD2 (5 bases). The ends were cut back, 2 bases at V and 2 bases at J, with 6 bases in the middle. CDR1 MNHNY and CDR2 SVGAGI come from the germline V gene (reference sequence). CDR3 length: 13 residues. The DNA of the CDR3 is TGTGCCAGCAGTTACGACTATCAAGAGACCCAGTACTTC. Protein product: CASSYDYQETQYF.

V and J are TRBV28 and TRBJ1-1; D not certain. Trimming removed 4 bases at V and 11 bases at J, with 11 bases between. Germline assignment: CDR1 MDHEN and CDR2 SYDVKM. CDR3 length: 11 amino acids. In DNA, the CDR3 is TGTGCCAGCAGTTATACCAACCGGGCTTTCTTT. This codes for CASSYTNRAFF.

This chain joins TRBV5-1 and TRBJ2-7; 13 positions match TRBD2. The CDR3 has 18 amino acids. The V segment lost 0 bases and the J segment 1 base; nucleotides outside the gene matches: 7. Germline V gene lookup returns CDR1 SGHRS and CDR2 YFSETQ. The CDR3 region is CASSLDTSGRDASYEQYF. CDR3 bases: TGCGCCAGCAGCTTGGACACTAGCGGGAGGGACGCTTCCTACGAGCAGTACTTC.

In nucleotides, the CDR3 is TGTGCCAGCTCACCACTTGGACAGCTCTCCTATGGCTACACCTTC. It codes for CASSPLGQLSYGYTF. The V call is TRBV18, the J call TRBJ1-2; tentative D call: TRBD1 (6 bases). V lost 1 base to trimming and J lost 4 bases, with 13 bases between them. In germline, CDR1 is KGHSH, CDR2 LQKENI. The length of the CDR3 is 15 residues. Full variable domain (missing parts from reference TRBV18 and TRBJ1-2): NAGVMQNPRHLVRRRGQEARLRCSPMKGHSHVYWYRQLPEEGLKFMVYLQKENIIDESGMPKERFSAEFPKEGPSILRIQQVVRGDSAAYFCASSPLGQLSYGYTFGSGTRLTVV.

CDR3 loop: CASMDSKGYEQYF. For the CDR3, the DNA is TGCGCCAGCATGGACTCGAAAGGGTACGAGCAGTACTTC. This chain joins TRBV10-2 and TRBJ2-5; tentative D call: TRBD2 (5 bases). With the DNA end fitting TRBJ2-7 better, the J assignment may be wrong. CDR1 is WSHSY and CDR2 is SAAADI in the germline V gene. CDR3 length equals 13 residues.

The rearrangement joins TRBV4-1 to TRBJ1-1, with a weak D call TRBD1 (6 bases). CDR3 length: 14 amino acids. V lost 2 bases to trimming and J lost 1 base, with 8 bases between them. Germline V gene data show CDR1 as MGHRA and CDR2 as YSYEKL. In DNA form, the CDR3 reads TGCGCCAGCAGCCAACCGGGACAGAACACTGAAGCTTTCTTT. Protein sequence: CASSQPGQNTEAFF.

The rearrangement joins TRBV9 to TRBJ2-7; 9 nucleotides align to TRBD1. V lost 0 bases, J lost 2 bases, and 9 bases stayed unmatched. This CDR3 region has 17 residues. Per germline, CDR1 SGDLS and CDR2 YYNGEE. DNA of the CDR3: TGTGCCAGCAGCGTAGGAAGGGGGAGGGACAGGGCCTACGAGCAGTACTTC. This codes for CASSVGRGRDRAYEQYF.

The chain carries TRBV5-6 and TRBJ2-1; TRBD1 might be the D (5 bases). Trimming left V 3 bases short and J 4 bases short, with 11 bases between. Germline V lookup: CDR1 SGHDT, CDR2 YYEEEE. CDR3 length equals 14 residues. Here the CDR3 DNA reads TGTGCCAGCAGCTCCGTGCAGGGTTACAATGAGCAGTTCTTC. Residues: CASSSVQGYNEQFF.

V is TRBV6-5 and J is TRBJ2-7; 10 bases are shared with TRBD2. V lost 6 bases and J lost 4; bases outside the gene matches: 6. Germline CDR1 reads MNHEY; CDR2 reads SVGAGI. The CDR3 spans 14 residues. The CDR3 is CASRSGLARYEQYF. CDR3 DNA: TGTGCCAGCAGATCGGGACTAGCGCGGTACGAGCAGTACTTC.

This clone was seen just once. The chain links TRBV5-4 to TRBJ2-1; D is perhaps TRBD2 (7 bases). CDR1 and CDR2 (germline): SGHNT, YYREEE (reference sequence). The germline V and J ends were trimmed by 5 bases and 0 bases, with 15 bases remaining between them. The CDR3 sequence is 16 residues long. CDR3 protein: CASRLGGGFSYNEQFF. CDR3 nucleotide sequence: TGTGCCAGCAGACTAGGCGGGGGCTTCTCCTACAATGAGCAGTTCTTC.

With respect to this clone: In the same sample, other DNA sequences code for this CDR3. This chain connects TRBV28 to TRBJ2-3, with D hard to call. Germline-derived CDR1 and CDR2 are MDHEN and SYDVKM. The V and J ends lost 6 bases and 0 bases respectively, with 4 bases between them. The CDR3 spans 12 residues. This CDR3 is CASSLSTDTQYF. In DNA form, the CDR3 reads TGTGCCAGCAGCTTGAGCACAGATACGCAGTATTTT.

This clone was recorded once. The J gene is TRBJ2-7, the V gene TRBV10-3; D may be TRBD2 (5 bases). Germline V CDR1 and CDR2: ENHRY, SYGVKD. The germline V and J ends were trimmed by 4 bases and 5 bases, with 15 bases remaining between them. The CDR3 loop spans 14 amino acids. DNA of the CDR3: TGTGCCATCAGTGCTAGCCAGGCGAGCGACGAGCAGTACTTC. This gives the protein CAISASQASDEQYF.

This clone was picked up one time. The CDR3 region has the DNA TGTGCCAGCAGCTTATTCCGGGAGTCCTCGGAGACAGATACGCAGTATTTT. It yields the protein CASSLFRESSETDTQYF. V usage is TRBV7-8 and J usage is TRBJ2-3, with D possibly being TRBD2 (6 bases). Deletions cut 2 bases from V and 3 bases from J, with 18 bases between. Germline CDR1 and CDR2: SGHVS and FQNEAQ. The CDR3 spans 17 residues.

This clone has just a few counts. The chain has TRBV7-3 and TRBJ1-1; 7 nucleotides line up with TRBD1. The CDR3 consists of 16 residues. The junction had 10 bases not matched to a gene; V was cut back by 2 bases and J by 4 bases. Germline assignment: CDR1 SGHTA and CDR2 FQGTGA. In DNA form, the CDR3 reads TGTGCCAGCAGCTTAGACAGGGCGGTTTTAACCACTGAAGCTTTCTTT. Translating gives CASSLDRAVLTTEAFF.

This chain joins TRBV18 and TRBJ2-5, with 10 bases that match TRBD2. The DNA end is more similar to TRBJ2-7, so the J call may be wrong. CDR3 length: 15 amino acids. Germline values: CDR1 KGHSH, CDR2 LQKENI. The CDR3 DNA follows: TGTGCCAGCTCACCGCTAGCGGGAGCTTCGAACGAGCAGTACTTC. Encoded protein: CASSPLAGASNEQYF.

The chain has TRBV6-1 and TRBJ1-2; the D gene is possibly TRBD1 (6 bases). This CDR3 region has 16 residues. The ends were cut back, 2 bases at V and 4 bases at J, with 17 bases in the middle. Germline-derived CDR1 and CDR2 are MNHNS and SASEGT. The CDR3 protein is CASSEQRTVGTYGYTF. CDR3 in DNA: TGTGCCAGCAGTGAACAACGGACAGTCGGCACCTATGGCTACACCTTC.

This chain uses TRBV5-1 with TRBJ1-2; no definite D call. Germline V lookup: CDR1 SGHRS, CDR2 YFSETQ. V was pared by 4 bases and J by 1 base, with 20 bases between. The CDR3 runs to 17 residues. This CDR3 reads CASSPEGSGGLNYGYTF. The CDR3 nucleotides are TGCGCCAGCAGCCCCGAGGGCTCCGGAGGGCTTAACTATGGCTACACCTTC. The full variable domain, completed using reference TRBV5-1 and TRBJ1-2, is KAGVTQTPRYLIKTRGQQVTLSCSPISGHRSVSWYQQTPGQGLQFLFEYFSETQRNKGNFPGRFSGRQFSNSRSEMNVSTLELGDSALYLCASSPEGSGGLNYGYTFGSGTRLTVV.

Of note for this clone: This specimen includes other DNA sequences encoding the same CDR3. The rearrangement uses TRBV7-6 and TRBJ2-3; TRBD2 aligns across 12 bases. The CDR3 has 15 amino acids. The germline gives CDR1 SGHVS, CDR2 FNYEAQ. With 5 bases clipped from V and 4 bases from J, the junction kept 4 bases outside the gene matches. The CDR3 is CASSPTSGSADTQYF. The CDR3 nucleotides read TGTGCCAGCAGCCCGACTAGCGGGAGTGCAGATACGCAGTATTTT.

The rearrangement links TRBV11-2 to TRBJ2-7; 8 nucleotides match TRBD1. This CDR3 has 13 amino acids. Germline CDR1 SGHAT, CDR2 FQNNGV. The J segment lost 6 bases and the V segment lost 1 base, leaving 2 bases of the junction unmatched. CDR3 bases: TGTGCCAGCAGCTTAGTCACAGGGGGCGAGCAGTACTTC. Residues: CASSLVTGGEQYF.

This chain connects TRBV25-1 to TRBJ1-1, with TRBD1 matching over 10 bases. J lost 4 bases, V lost 0 bases, and 5 bases had no gene match. Germline V CDR1 and CDR2: MGHDK, SYGVNS. This CDR3 is built from 16 residues. CDR3 protein: CASSEYPDRGPTEAFF. CDR3 sequence (DNA): TGTGCCAGCAGTGAATACCCCGACAGGGGGCCCACTGAAGCTTTCTTT.